The rows below give T cell receptor beta chains drawn from one sample of a study of technical replicates of blood from a handful of donors. Sequencing used immunoSEQ multiplex PCR; TCRdb keeps in-frame clones, though not all of them. The data contain 75,000 or so clones, more than 85% of them singletons. Input material: T cells isolated from PBMCs. Receptor source: a human donor in good health. The CDR3 runs from the conserved cysteine through the conserved F or W. The D gene is left open where the match is weak. The size of a clone is reported for some rows only, either as once, few or many, or as a class for expanded clones.

16	.	TRBV7-2	.	TRBJ2-5	CASSPAFKGGQETQYF	TGTGCCAGCAGCCCTGCCTTTAAGGGAGGCCAAGAGACCCAGTACTTC
18	once	TRBV27	.	TRBJ2-7	CASSLLGGGQANSYEQYF	TGTGCCAGCAGTTTATTAGGGGGGGGACAGGCCAACTCCTACGAGCAGTACTTC
13	.	TRBV5-1	.	TRBJ2-7	CASSLDDRYEQYF	TGCGCCAGCAGCTTGGACGACAGGTACGAGCAGTACTTC
14	.	TRBV30	.	TRBJ2-2	CAWSVLGGNRELFF	TGTGCCTGGAGTGTACTAGGGGGTAACCGGGAGCTGTTTTTT
14	.	TRBV4-2	.	TRBJ2-2	CASSQVTNTGELFF	TGTGCCAGCAGTCAAGTTACGAACACCGGGGAGCTGTTTTTT
15	.	TRBV2	.	TRBJ1-1	CASSVGRSLHTEAFF	TGTGCCAGCAGTGTGGGTAGGAGCTTGCACACTGAAGCTTTCTTT
15	once	TRBV28	.	TRBJ1-5	CASSPGQLGSQPQHF	TGTGCCAGCAGTCCAGGACAACTCGGATCTCAGCCCCAGCATTTT
12	.	TRBV5-1	.	TRBJ1-2	CASSSTVYGYTF	TGCGCCAGCAGCTCGACAGTCTATGGCTACACCTTC
14	.	TRBV25-1	.	TRBJ2-3	CASSRGVVVDTQYF	TGTGCCAGCAGTAGGGGTGTCGTGGTAGATACGCAGTATTTT
16	.	TRBV10-2	.	TRBJ1-5	CASSEEQGRRNQPQHF	TGCGCCAGCAGTGAGGAACAGGGACGGCGCAATCAGCCCCAGCATTTT
16	.	TRBV10-3	TRBD2	TRBJ2-1	CAINYVAGGPYNEQFF	TGTGCCATCAACTATGTGGCGGGAGGGCCCTACAATGAGCAGTTCTTC
14	.	TRBV11-3	TRBD1	TRBJ1-1	CASSFRGSNTEAFF	TGTGCCAGCAGCTTCAGGGGGAGTAACACTGAAGCTTTCTTT
13	once	TRBV30	TRBD1	TRBJ1-2	CACRQGENYGYTF	TGTGCCTGTCGACAGGGGGAGAACTATGGCTACACCTTC
18	.	TRBV4-1	TRBD2	TRBJ2-1	CASSRLPGLAADYNEQFF	TGCGCCAGCAGCCGACTCCCGGGACTAGCGGCTGACTACAATGAGCAGTTCTTC
13	once	TRBV6-5	.	TRBJ2-7	CASSFARGSEQYF	TGTGCCAGCAGTTTCGCCAGGGGTAGTGAGCAGTACTTC
14	.	TRBV27	.	TRBJ2-1	CASKSGSSYNEQFF	TGTGCCAGTAAGAGCGGCAGCTCCTACAATGAGCAGTTCTTC
12	.	TRBV27	.	TRBJ1-5	CASRGLNQPQHF	TGTGCCAGCCGAGGTCTCAATCAGCCCCAGCATTTT
20	.	TRBV7-8	TRBD2	TRBJ2-2	CASSSRFASGFPYNTGELFF	TGTGCCAGCAGCTCCAGGTTCGCTAGCGGGTTTCCCTACAACACCGGGGAGCTGTTTTTT
16	.	TRBV11-2	.	TRBJ1-4	CASSRMQGMANEKLFF	TGTGCCAGCAGCAGAATGCAGGGGATGGCTAATGAAAAACTGTTTTTT
11	.	TRBV29-1	.	TRBJ2-5	CSVVPEETQYF	TGCAGCGTTGTGCCAGAAGAGACCCAGTACTTC
13	.	TRBV9	.	TRBJ2-7	CASSVGQSYEQYF	TGTGCCAGCAGCGTAGGACAGAGCTACGAGCAGTACTTC
19	.	TRBV9	TRBD1	TRBJ2-7	CASSGTPGTGPRSSYEQYF	TGTGCCAGCAGCGGAACTCCCGGGACAGGCCCTAGGAGCTCCTACGAGCAGTACTTC
13	.	TRBV5-1	.	TRBJ2-3	CASSYRATDTQYF	TGCGCCAGCAGTTACAGGGCAACAGATACGCAGTATTTT
16	.	TRBV5-4	TRBD2	TRBJ2-1	CASSPRLAGDFDEQFF	TGTGCCAGCAGCCCTCGACTAGCGGGAGATTTCGATGAGCAGTTCTTC
14	.	TRBV19	TRBD1	TRBJ1-3	CASSMGTGGNTIYF	TGTGCCAGTAGTATGGGGACAGGAGGAAACACCATATATTTT
16	.	TRBV5-1	TRBD2	TRBJ2-3	CASSLGLALSTDTQYF	TGCGCCAGCAGCTTGGGACTAGCGCTGAGCACAGATACGCAGTATTTT
19	.	TRBV5-4	.	TRBJ2-3	CASSKTGDYRVTDTDTQYF	TGTGCCAGCAGCAAGACGGGGGACTACAGGGTTACGGACACAGATACGCAGTATTTT
14	.	TRBV10-2	.	TRBJ1-2	CASSETSVLYGYTF	TGCGCCAGCAGTGAGACATCAGTTCTCTATGGCTACACCTTC
17	.	TRBV19	TRBD2	TRBJ2-1	CASRTSGRSSSYNEQFF	TGTGCCAGCCGGACTAGCGGGAGGTCAAGCTCCTACAATGAGCAGTTCTTC